Listed here is a single T cell receptor (beta chain). Its recognized antigen is unknown. Per-nucleotide qualities are absent, and no much larger clonotype sits a single base away. The sample's treatment or condition label, decoded: allogeneic hematopoietic cell transplantation with graft depleted of TCRalphabeta T cells and CD19 B cells. Transplant recipients were children who received TCRalphabeta/CD19-depleted allogeneic hematopoietic cell grafts. The record originates from a study of T-cell reconstitution after alpha-beta-depleted transplantation in children (dated by TCRdb to the mid-2010s). Notes on the research overall: The study quantitatively tracked T-cell immune reconstitution after TCRalphabeta/CD19-depleted allogeneic hematopoietic cell transplantation in children using TCR repertoire profiling. Overall study outcomes, separate from this receptor: In some patients, the high TCRbeta diversity seen at day 60 was put down to recipient T cells and intrathymic progenitors that had survived conditioning. Apparently early alphabetaT-cell count recovery about two months after transplant reportedly relied on only several hundred rapidly expanded clones derived from non-depleted graft cells. Over subsequent months, a decline in hyperexpanded clone frequencies was noted, and after one year, T-cell counts and TCRbeta diversity were mostly ascribed to newly produced T cells.

Receptors were amplified or captured by PCR. The listed sequencing device is Illumina HiSeq 2500. Molecular barcoding was employed in the preparation of TCR libraries, with unique molecular identifiers being used to normalize TCRbeta repertoire quantification. The raw public data were reprocessed by TCRdb itself: fastp quality trimming at Q25, MiXCR clonotype calling, in-frame beta chains only. Rows merge per CDR3 protein into single entries with the most common DNA and genes. For this sample the table gives just under 350,000 distinct CDR3 sequences, of which roughly 17% were detected only once. Roughly 40% of the sample is taken by the ten largest. The clonotype comes from a male patient aged 2 to 9 who had a stem cell transplant for acute lymphoblastic leukemia, so the T cells may come from the graft donor. The sequencing used PBMCs, mostly from graft donor cells, collected 360 days after TCRalphabeta/CD19-depleted stem cell transplant.

The base sequence is TGTGCCAGCAGTTTTACCCCTAACTATGGCTACACCTTC. It is translated as CASSFTPNYGYTF. The rearrangement combines TRBV12-3 or TRBV12-4 with TRBJ1-2; too little of a D gene remains to name it. The CDR3 runs 13 residues from the cysteine to the phenylalanine. Of all the DNA, just the CDR3 is kept, 39 bases in frame from base 1. The V end loses 3 bases and the J end loses 0 bases, and a stretch of 5 bases separates them.